The 16 T cell receptor beta chains presented below share a single source sample, sequenced in a study of blood T cell repertoires in COVID-19. The repertoire was sequenced with immunoSEQ multiplex PCR; TCRdb's copy has only in-frame clones and lacks some. Seen here are approximately 290,000 clones, 75% to 90% observed once, and the top ten hold roughly 4.3%. The material sequenced was PBMCs or T cells enriched from blood (not recorded which). The receptors derive from a woman aged 25 to 39 who had recovered from COVID-19.

The V and J genes are TRBV6-5 and TRBJ2-3, with 9 bases identical to TRBD1. V gave up 6 bases and J gave up 3 bases; unmatched junction bases: 4. The CDR3 runs to 14 residues. The germline V gene encodes CDR1 MNHEY and CDR2 SVGAGI. The CDR3 region has the DNA TGTGCCAGCAGCCCCGGGACAGGGACAGATACGCAGTATTTT. It codes for CASSPGTGTDTQYF.

This chain links TRBV9 with TRBJ2-7; 14 nucleotides line up with TRBD2. From germline, CDR1 is SGDLS and CDR2 YYNGEE. The CDR3 covers 16 residues. J lost 6 bases, V lost 3 bases, and 8 bases had no gene match. The CDR3: CASSGRGTSGRGEQYF. DNA for the CDR3: TGTGCCAGCAGCGGGAGAGGGACTAGCGGGAGAGGCGAGCAGTACTTC.

The chain has TRBV2 and TRBJ2-4; TRBD1 agrees at 8 bases. CDR1 and CDR2 (germline): SNHLY, FYNNEI. This CDR3 spans 17 amino acids. The V gene end was trimmed by 2 bases and the J gene end by 0 bases; junction bases not matched to a gene: 6. In nucleotides, the CDR3 is TGTGCCAGCAGTGAACAGGGGGCAGGTCTAGCCAAAAACATTCAGTACTTC. Protein sequence: CASSEQGAGLAKNIQYF.

This rearrangement joins TRBV2 to TRBJ2-1; TRBD1 agrees at 7 bases. Per the germline V gene, CDR1 is SNHLY and CDR2 is FYNNEI. V shed 4 bases and J 5 bases; nucleotides not matched to a gene: 2. The CDR3 totals 13 residues. The CDR3: CASSGQGDNEQFF. In DNA form, the CDR3 reads TGTGCCAGCAGTGGACAGGGCGACAATGAGCAGTTCTTC. Full variable domain (outside the CDR3, taken from reference TRBV2 and TRBJ2-1): EPEVTQTPSHQVTQMGQEVILRCVPISNHLYFYWYRQILGQKVEFLVSFYNNEISEKSEIFDDQFSVERPDGSNFTLKIRSTKLEDSAMYFCASSGQGDNEQFFGPGTRLTVL.

V gene TRBV9 combines with J gene TRBJ2-1; D is perhaps TRBD2 (6 bases). V gave up 0 bases and J gave up 4 bases, with 14 bases separating them. This CDR3 region has 16 residues. CDR1 SGDLS and CDR2 YYNGEE come from the germline V gene. CDR3 amino acids: CASSVGAGDFYNEQFF. The CDR3 DNA is TGTGCCAGCAGCGTAGGTGCTGGGGACTTTTACAATGAGCAGTTCTTC.

The rearrangement links TRBV5-8 to TRBJ1-6; 9 nucleotides match TRBD1. V was pared by 4 bases and J by 10 bases, with 12 bases of the junction left unmatched. The CDR3 contains 16 residues. In germline, CDR1 is SGHTS, CDR2 YDEGEE. Here the CDR3 reads CASSPRDRATRSPLHF. The CDR3 nucleotides are TGTGCCAGCAGCCCAAGGGACAGGGCAACACGATCACCCCTCCACTTT.

The chain couples TRBV24-1 to TRBJ2-5; D possibly corresponds to TRBD2 (6 bases). This CDR3 spans 16 amino acids. The germline V gene encodes CDR1 KGHDR and CDR2 SFDVKD. V lost 4 bases, J lost 5 bases, and 19 bases lay in between. The CDR3 reads CATSEPRGKGEETQYF. CDR3 DNA sequence: TGTGCCACCAGTGAGCCCCGGGGGAAGGGAGAGGAGACCCAGTACTTC.

This clone has a handful of counts. The chain links TRBV18 to TRBJ2-7; D might be TRBD1 (6 bases). Germline V lookup: CDR1 KGHSH, CDR2 LQKENI. V lost 6 bases to trimming and J lost 4 bases, with 16 bases between them. The CDR3 is made up of 14 amino acids. CDR3: CASSEQGSWYEQYF. DNA of the CDR3: TGTGCCAGCTCGGAACAGGGATCCTGGTACGAGCAGTACTTC. Full variable domain (missing parts from reference TRBV18 and TRBJ2-7): NAGVMQNPRHLVRRRGQEARLRCSPMKGHSHVYWYRQLPEEGLKFMVYLQKENIIDESGMPKERFSAEFPKEGPSILRIQQVVRGDSAAYFCASSEQGSWYEQYFGPGTRLTVT.

V and J are TRBV5-1 and TRBJ2-1, with a possible D match to TRBD2 (5 bases). This CDR3 has 17 residues. The germline CDR1 and CDR2 sequences are SGHRS and YFSETQ. V was shortened by 0 bases and J by 8 bases, with 21 bases between the two germline ends. This CDR3 is CASSLAKWEKRKDEQFF. The CDR3 nucleotides read TGCGCCAGCAGCTTGGCCAAGTGGGAGAAAAGGAAAGATGAGCAGTTCTTC. Together with reference TRBV5-1 and TRBJ2-1, the CDR3 gives the full variable domain: KAGVTQTPRYLIKTRGQQVTLSCSPISGHRSVSWYQQTPGQGLQFLFEYFSETQRNKGNFPGRFSGRQFSNSRSEMNVSTLELGDSALYLCASSLAKWEKRKDEQFFGPGTRLTVL.

The chain recombines TRBV5-6 with TRBJ2-7; D perhaps matches TRBD1 (6 bases). V was clipped by 6 bases and J by 4 bases, with 11 bases between them. The CDR3 sequence is 12 residues long. Germline values: CDR1 SGHDT, CDR2 YYEEEE. Here the CDR3 DNA reads TGTGCCAGCAACGAGGGGGAATACGAGCAGTACTTC. Translation: CASNEGEYEQYF.

This clone was recorded a few times. V is TRBV7-5 and J is TRBJ2-7; the D call of TRBD2 is as the table states it, not checked on the DNA. TRBV7-5 is termed a pseudogene. This CDR3 has 17 residues. The CDR3 coding sequence is TGTGCCAGAAGCTTAGCGCGGTCGCCAGTGTCTTCCTACGAGCAGTACTTC. It codes for CARSLARSPVSSYEQYF.

V gene TRBV24-1 combines with J gene TRBJ1-2, with D possibly being TRBD1 (5 bases). The V gene lost 3 bases and the J gene lost 0 bases, with 13 bases spanning the gap. The germline CDR1 and CDR2 sequences are KGHDR and SFDVKD. The CDR3 is 16 residues long. Written as DNA, the CDR3 is TGTGCCACCAGTGATCCCCGGGGGGGGGCTAACTATGGCTACACCTTC. This codes for CATSDPRGGANYGYTF.

V and J are TRBV28 and TRBJ1-1, with 7 nucleotides matching TRBD1. Germline V gives CDR1 MDHEN, CDR2 SYDVKM. Germline trimming cut 2 bases from V and 8 bases from J; bases unmatched to any gene: 2. CDR3 length equals 12 residues. In nucleotides, the CDR3 is TGTGCCAGCAGTTTACCGGACAGGGAAGCTTTCTTT. The encoded protein is CASSLPDREAFF.

This clone has a handful of counts. The gene calls are TRBV19 and TRBJ1-1, with D tentatively TRBD1 (5 bases). With 3 bases removed from V and 1 base from J, the gap between germline ends came to 21 bases. CDR3 size: 18 residues. The germline CDR1 and CDR2 sequences are LNHDA and SQIVND (reference sequence). The CDR3 reads CASSMYLRDRAENTEAFF. CDR3 DNA sequence: TGTGCCAGTAGTATGTACCTCAGGGATCGGGCGGAGAACACTGAAGCTTTCTTT.

This rearrangement joins TRBV30 to TRBJ1-4; D is undetermined. The germline CDR1 and CDR2 sequences are GTSNPN and SVGIG (reference sequence). Trimming pared 5 bases from V and 10 bases from J, leaving 14 bases between. CDR3 size: 12 residues. The CDR3 DNA sequence: TGTGCCTGGGAGATGGGCGAAGGAAAACTGTTTTTT. It specifies CAWEMGEGKLFF.

The rearrangement links TRBV29-1 to TRBJ1-1, with 7 nucleotides matching TRBD1. The CDR3 covers 12 residues. With 6 bases clipped from V and 5 bases from J, the junction kept 6 bases outside the gene matches. Germline V gene lookup returns CDR1 SQVTM and CDR2 ANQGSEA. CDR3 sequence: CSVRQGRTEAFF. The CDR3 DNA reads TGCAGCGTACGACAGGGAAGAACTGAAGCTTTCTTT.